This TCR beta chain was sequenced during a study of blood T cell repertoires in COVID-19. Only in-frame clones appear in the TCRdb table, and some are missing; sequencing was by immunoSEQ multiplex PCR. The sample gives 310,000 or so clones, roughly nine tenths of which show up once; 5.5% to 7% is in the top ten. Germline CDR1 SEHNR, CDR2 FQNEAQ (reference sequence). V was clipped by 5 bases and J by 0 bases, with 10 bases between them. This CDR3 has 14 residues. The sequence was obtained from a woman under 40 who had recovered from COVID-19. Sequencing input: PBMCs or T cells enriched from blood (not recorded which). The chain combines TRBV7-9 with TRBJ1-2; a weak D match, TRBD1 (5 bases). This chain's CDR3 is CASSPDRPNYGYTF. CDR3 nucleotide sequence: TGTGCCAGCAGCCCCGACAGACCTAACTATGGCTACACCTTC.